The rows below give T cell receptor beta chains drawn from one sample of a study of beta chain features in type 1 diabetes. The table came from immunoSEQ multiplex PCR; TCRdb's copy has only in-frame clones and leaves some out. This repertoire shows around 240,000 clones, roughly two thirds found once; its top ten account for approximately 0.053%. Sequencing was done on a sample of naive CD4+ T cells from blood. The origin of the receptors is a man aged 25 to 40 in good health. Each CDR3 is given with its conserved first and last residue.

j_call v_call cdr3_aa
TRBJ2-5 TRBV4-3 CASSQDSSVQETQYF
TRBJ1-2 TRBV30 CAWTPGGGYTF
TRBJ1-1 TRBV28 CASSPLGTEAFF
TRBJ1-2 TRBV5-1 CASSLEGSRDGYTF
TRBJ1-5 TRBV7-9 CASSLALLEPQHF
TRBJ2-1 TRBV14 CASSHGLPYNEQFF
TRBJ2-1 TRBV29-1 CSVEEPPVGSNEQFF
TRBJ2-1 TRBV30 CAWSSPLRIRDNAGEQFF
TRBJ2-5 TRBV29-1 CSVREIETQYF
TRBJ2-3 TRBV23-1 CASSSQGARTDTQYF
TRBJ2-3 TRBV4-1 CASSQWDITDTQYF
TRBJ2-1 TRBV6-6 CASSNSGNEQFF
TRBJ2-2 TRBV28 CASSLAGMPNTGELFF
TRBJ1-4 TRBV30 CAWSESGAGEKLFF
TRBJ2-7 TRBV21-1 CASREKQEQYF
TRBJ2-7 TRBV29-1 CSGTDDLYEQYF
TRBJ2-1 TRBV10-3 CAIALAGVDEQFF
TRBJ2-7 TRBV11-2 CASSLDDRSYEQYF
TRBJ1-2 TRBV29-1 CSVVQGVSYGYTF
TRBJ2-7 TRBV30 CAWSFTRVAAYEQYF
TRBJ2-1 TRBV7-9 CASGQTEQFF
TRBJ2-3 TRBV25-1 CASRGYTDTQYF
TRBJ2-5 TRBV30 CGGGKETQYF
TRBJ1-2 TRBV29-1 CSVRAGGGYGYTF
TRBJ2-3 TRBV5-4 CASSLQGGASTDTQYF